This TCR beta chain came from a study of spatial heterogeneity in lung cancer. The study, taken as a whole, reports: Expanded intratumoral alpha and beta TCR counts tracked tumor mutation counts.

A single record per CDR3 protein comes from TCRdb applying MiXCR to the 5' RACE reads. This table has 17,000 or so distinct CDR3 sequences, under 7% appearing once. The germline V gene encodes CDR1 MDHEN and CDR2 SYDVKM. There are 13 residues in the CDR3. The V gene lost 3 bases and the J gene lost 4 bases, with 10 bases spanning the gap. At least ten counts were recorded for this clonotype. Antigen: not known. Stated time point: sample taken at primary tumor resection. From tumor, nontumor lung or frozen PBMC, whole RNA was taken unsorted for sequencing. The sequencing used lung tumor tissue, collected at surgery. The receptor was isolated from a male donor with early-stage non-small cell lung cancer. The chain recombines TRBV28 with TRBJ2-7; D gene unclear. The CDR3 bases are TGTGCCAGCAGTTTCAGAGACTTTTACGAGCAGTACTTC. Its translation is CASSFRDFYEQYF.